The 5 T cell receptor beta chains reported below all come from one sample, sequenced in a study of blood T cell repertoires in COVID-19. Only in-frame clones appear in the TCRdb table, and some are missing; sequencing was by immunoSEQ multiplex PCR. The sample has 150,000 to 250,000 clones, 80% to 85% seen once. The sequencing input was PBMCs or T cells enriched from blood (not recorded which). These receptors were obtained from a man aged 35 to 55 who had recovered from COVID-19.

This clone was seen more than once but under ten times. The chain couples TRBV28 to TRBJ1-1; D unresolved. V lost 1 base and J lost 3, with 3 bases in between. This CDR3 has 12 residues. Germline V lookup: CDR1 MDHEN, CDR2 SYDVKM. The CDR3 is CASSLSDTEAFF. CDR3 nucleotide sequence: TGTGCCAGCAGTTTATCCGACACTGAAGCTTTCTTT.

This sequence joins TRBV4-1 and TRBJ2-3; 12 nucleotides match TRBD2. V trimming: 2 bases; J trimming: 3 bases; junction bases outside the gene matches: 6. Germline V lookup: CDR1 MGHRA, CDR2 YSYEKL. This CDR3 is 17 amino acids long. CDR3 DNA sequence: TGCGCCAGCAGCCAAATCCCCACTAGCGGGGGGACAGATACGCAGTATTTT. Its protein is CASSQIPTSGGTDTQYF.

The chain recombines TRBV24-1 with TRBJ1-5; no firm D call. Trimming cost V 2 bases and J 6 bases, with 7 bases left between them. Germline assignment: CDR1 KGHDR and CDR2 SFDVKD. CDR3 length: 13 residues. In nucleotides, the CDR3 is TGTGCCACCAGTGATTCCCGTTCTCAGCCCCAGCATTTT. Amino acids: CATSDSRSQPQHF.

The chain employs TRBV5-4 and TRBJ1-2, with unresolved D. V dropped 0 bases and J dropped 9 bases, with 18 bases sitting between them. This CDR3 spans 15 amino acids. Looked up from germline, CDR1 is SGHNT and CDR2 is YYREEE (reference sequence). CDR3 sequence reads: CASSLGRGWVQSYTF. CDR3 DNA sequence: TGTGCCAGCAGCTTGGGGAGAGGGTGGGTCCAAAGCTACACCTTC.

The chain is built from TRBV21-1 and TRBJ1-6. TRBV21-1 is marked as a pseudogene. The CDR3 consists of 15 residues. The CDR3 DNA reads TGTGCCAGCACCCGGGGGGGGGCTCCTAATTCACCCCTCCACTTT. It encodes CASTRGGAPNSPLHF.